The 14 T cell receptor beta chains reported below all come from one sample, sequenced in a study of CD8 T cells in ankylosing spondylitis. Using its own MiXCR run on the 5' RACE reads, TCRdb lists one record per CDR3 protein. The repertoire consists of 100,000 to 150,000 distinct CDR3 sequences, with roughly an eighth occurring once and the leading ten covering 2.5% to 3%. The sequencing sample was made of blood, either unsorted or a sorted T cell fraction (not recorded which). The receptors originated from a female donor with ankylosing spondylitis or in good health (not recorded which).

There are many counts of this clonotype. CDR3 DNA: TGTGCCAGCAGCCTGAGTATCGGGGGGGCCGAAGATGAGCAGTTCTTC. Its protein product is CASSLSIGGAEDEQFF. The rearrangement links TRBV7-2 to TRBJ2-1, with 8 bases fitting TRBD2. CDR3 length: 16 amino acids. V trimming: 5 bases; J trimming: 8 bases; junction bases outside the gene matches: 14. Germline assignment: CDR1 SGHTA and CDR2 FQGNSA.

The chain combines TRBV12-3 or TRBV12-4 with TRBJ2-2; the D is unclear. This CDR3 is 12 amino acids long. V lost 8 bases, J lost 6 bases, and 10 bases lay in between. CDR3 coding DNA: TGTGCCAGCCGCGGAGAATCCGGGGAGCTGTTTTTT. Its translation: CASRGESGELFF.

The rearrangement joins TRBV3-1 to TRBJ1-4; D is unclear. V was clipped by 2 bases and J by 5 bases, with 12 bases between them. The length of the CDR3 is 15 residues. Looked up from germline, CDR1 is LGHDT and CDR2 is YNNKEL (reference sequence). In DNA form, the CDR3 reads TGTGCCAGCAGCCAAAGTGCATCCGGGAATGAAAAACTGTTTTTT. Protein: CASSQSASGNEKLFF.

This clonotype came up a few times. The chain recombines TRBV20-1 with TRBJ2-4; possibly TRBD2 for D (6 bases). V was shortened by 6 bases and J by 2 bases, with 23 bases between the two germline ends. The CDR3 has 17 residues. From germline, CDR1 is DFQATT and CDR2 SNEGSKA (reference sequence). CDR3 sequence reads: CSAMSGGSLMTKNIQYF. The CDR3, as DNA: TGCAGTGCCATGTCTGGGGGGAGCCTTATGACCAAAAACATTCAGTACTTC.

This clonotype was observed at least ten times. This rearrangement joins TRBV9 to TRBJ1-1; no clear D. The CDR3 sequence is 12 residues long. Germline assignment: CDR1 SGDLS and CDR2 YYNGEE. V was cut by 3 bases and J by 11 bases, with 14 bases left in between. The CDR3 DNA follows: TGTGCCAGCAGCGCGGGGAAGGTAGAGGCTTTCTTT. Residues: CASSAGKVEAFF.

This clonotype was seen a few times. The chain carries TRBV27 and TRBJ1-1, with TRBD1 matching 10 bases. This CDR3 spans 15 amino acids. J gave up 4 bases and V 2 bases, and 4 bases lay outside the gene matches. CDR1 is MNHEY and CDR2 is SMNVEV in the germline V gene (reference sequence). CDR3 DNA: TGTGCCAGCAGTTTAGCTCGGACAGGGGGCACTGAAGCTTTCTTT. This codes for CASSLARTGGTEAFF.

This clonotype was picked up many times. This chain joins TRBV12-3 or TRBV12-4 and TRBJ2-1; D not resolved. This CDR3 region has 12 residues. V was cut by 8 bases and J by 10 bases, with 15 bases left in between. This CDR3 reads CASSEESWEQFF. In DNA form, the CDR3 reads TGTGCCAGCTCCGAGGAATCCTGGGAGCAGTTCTTC.

In its sample, this clonotype was seen many times. The rearrangement uses TRBV7-9 and TRBJ1-1; 7 bases fit TRBD1. Losses at the gene ends were 5 bases for V and 3 bases for J; bases not matched to a gene: 6. The CDR3 sequence is 14 residues long. CDR1 and CDR2 from the germline V gene are SEHNR and FQNEAQ (reference sequence). This CDR3 reads CASSATGVDTEAFF. The CDR3 nucleotides read TGTGCCAGCAGCGCTACAGGGGTTGACACTGAAGCTTTCTTT.

Regarding this clonotype: A read error may be the cause here, since a much bigger clone is one base away. This sequence joins TRBV30 and TRBJ2-2; D may be TRBD2 (6 bases). From germline, CDR1 is GTSNPN and CDR2 SVGIG (reference sequence). There are 15 residues in the CDR3. Trimming took 1 base from V and 2 from J, leaving 11 bases between them. For the CDR3, the DNA is TGTGCCTGGAGTGCGGGGGATACTAACACCGGGGAGCTGTTTTTT. The encoded protein is CAWSAGDTNTGELFF.

This clonotype turned up a few times. This chain links TRBV5-1 with TRBJ2-5; a weak D match, TRBD1 (6 bases). The CDR3 covers 14 residues. Germline V gene data show CDR1 as SGHRS and CDR2 as YFSETQ. Trimming removed 6 bases at V and 5 bases at J, with 17 bases between. CDR3: CASTSGDAKETQYF. The CDR3 coding sequence is TGCGCCAGCACCTCAGGGGACGCGAAGGAGACCCAGTACTTC.

The chain couples TRBV5-1 to TRBJ1-1; 7 bases map to TRBD1. Trimming at V came to 4 bases and at J to 0 bases, leaving 15 bases not matched to a gene. Germline-derived CDR1 and CDR2 are SGHRS and YFSETQ. This CDR3 contains 18 residues. The DNA for the CDR3 is TGCGCCAGCAGCATAACCGGGACAGCCTTTTTAATGAACACTGAAGCTTTCTTT. Protein product: CASSITGTAFLMNTEAFF.

The chain carries TRBV3-1 and TRBJ2-3, with D tentatively TRBD2 (6 bases). Germline CDR1 and CDR2: LGHDT and YNNKEL (reference sequence). The CDR3 extends over 14 amino acids. V lost 4 bases and J 5 bases, leaving 13 bases between the germline ends. The CDR3 coding sequence is TGTGCCAGCAGCCGGGGCGAGGGAGGAGATACGCAGTATTTT. As protein: CASSRGEGGDTQYF.

The J gene is TRBJ2-7, the V gene TRBV5-1, with TRBD1 matching over 9 bases. Trimming at V came to 0 bases and at J to 6 bases, leaving 7 bases not matched to a gene. The CDR3 has 15 residues. The germline V gene encodes CDR1 SGHRS and CDR2 YFSETQ. In DNA form, the CDR3 reads TGCGCCAGCAGCTTGGATGTGACAGGGGGTAGCGAGCAGTACTTC. Translating it yields CASSLDVTGGSEQYF.

This rearrangement joins TRBV29-1 to TRBJ2-5, with D perhaps TRBD2 (5 bases). Trimming stripped 3 bases from V and 1 base from J, with 15 bases between. Looked up from germline, CDR1 is SQVTM and CDR2 is ANQGSEA. The CDR3 extends over 15 amino acids. The CDR3 region has the DNA TGCAGCGTTGAGCCCTTGCGGGCCACCCAAGAGACCCAGTACTTC. As protein: CSVEPLRATQETQYF. The variable domain in full, with the rest retrieved from reference TRBV29-1 and TRBJ2-5, is SAVISQKPSRDICQRGTSLTIQCQVDSQVTMMFWYRQQPGQSLTLIATANQGSEATYESGFVIDKFPISRPNLTFSTLTVSNMSPEDSSIYLCSVEPLRATQETQYFGPGTRLLVL.